Here is one T cell receptor (beta chain) with its context. Antigen: not known. Clones were read by immunoSEQ multiplex PCR, and TCRdb kept only the in-frame ones, dropping some. The sample lists roughly 9,500 clones; approximately 71% were seen once. The germline CDR1 and CDR2 sequences are MNHEY and SVGAGI. The ends were cut back, 8 bases at V and 4 bases at J, with 18 bases in the middle. The CDR3 consists of 15 residues. The data stem from a study of OX40 agonist ivuxolimab in advanced cancers. Study overall: As their treatment, patients were administered ivuxolimab, an agonistic anti-OX40 (CD134) antibody. The study gave patients intravenous ivuxolimab at 0.01 to 10 mg/kg every 2 weeks. Study-level points and caveats: Blood T cells, both CD4+ and CD8+, expanded clonally by week 6 at 0.1 to 3.0 mg/kg. No determination was made of the antigen specificity of the expanded peripheral T cells.

The sequences come from CD4+ or CD8+ T cells sorted from blood, collected in a trial of the OX40 agonist ivuxolimab. The clonotype comes from an adult with an advanced solid tumor such as melanoma, head and neck, liver or kidney cancer. V and J are TRBV6-5 and TRBJ1-5, with a tentative D call TRBD1 (5 bases). CDR3 loop: CASGVTGRKNQPQHF. In nucleotides, the CDR3 is TGTGCCAGCGGGGTTACGGGACGGAAAAATCAGCCCCAGCATTTT.